A selection of T cell receptor beta chains follows, all from one sample in a study of read filtering for tumor transcriptome and immune sequencing. TCRdb redid the calling of the reads with MiXCR, one entry per CDR3 protein. The sample includes about 90,000 distinct CDR3 sequences, 10% to 15% of them seen just once. The sample was a population of CD138-negative cells sorted from bone marrow. The receptors stem from a donor at least 40 years old with multiple myeloma. Each CDR3 is given with its conserved first and last residue. Fields, in order: J gene, D gene, V gene, clone size, CDR3 protein, CDR3 DNA. The D gene is left open where the match is weak. Clone size is shown for a subset of rows, as once, few, many or a class of expanded clone.

>TRBJ2-3|TRBD2|TRBV7-2|many
CASSLRLAGSTDTQYF
TGTGCCAGCAGCTTAAGACTAGCGGGGTCCACAGATACGCAGTATTTT
>TRBJ2-5|-|TRBV29-1|many
CSVEAVVATQYF
TGCAGCGTTGAAGCGGTTGTTGCGACCCAGTACTTC
>TRBJ2-5|-|TRBV5-1|many
CASRDGGETQYF
TGCGCCAGCAGGGACGGAGGCGAGACCCAGTACTTC
>TRBJ2-2|TRBD1|TRBV7-9|many
CASSFTRDRAGTGELFF
TGTGCCAGCAGCTTTACCCGGGACAGGGCGGGCACCGGGGAGCTGTTTTTT
>TRBJ2-3|-|TRBV7-9|many
CASTNTDTQYF
TGTGCCAGCACTAACACAGATACGCAGTATTTT
>TRBJ2-7|-|TRBV3-1|few
CASSQTGEQYF
TGTGCCAGCAGCCAGACGGGGGAGCAGTACTTC
>TRBJ1-1|-|TRBV29-1|many
CSANKRESTEAFF
TGCAGCGCGAACAAAAGGGAGTCCACTGAAGCTTTCTTT
>TRBJ2-2|-|TRBV7-3|-
CASSLSRDDTGELFF
TGTGCCAGCAGCTTGAGTCGGGATGACACCGGGGAGCTGTTTTTT
>TRBJ1-4|TRBD1|TRBV19|many
CAISGQGNEKLFF
TGTGCCATTAGTGGACAGGGTAATGAAAAACTGTTTTTT
>TRBJ1-5|TRBD1|TRBV7-2|many
CASSLIAGGVRQPQHF
TGTGCCAGCAGCTTAATCGCAGGGGGCGTGAGGCAGCCCCAGCATTTT
>TRBJ2-3|-|TRBV5-1|-
CASRRGHDTQYF
TGCGCCAGCCGGCGGGGCCACGATACGCAGTATTTT
>TRBJ2-7|TRBD2|TRBV20-1|-
CSASQASGISEQYF
TGCAGTGCTAGTCAGGCTAGCGGGATTTCCGAGCAGTACTTC